The rows below give T cell receptor beta chains drawn from one sample of a study of cytomegalovirus exposure and HLA in healthy donors. The protocol was immunoSEQ multiplex PCR, while the TCRdb copy is restricted to in-frame clones and leaves out a portion. The sample consists of roughly 130,000 clones, nearly 90% of them appearing once. Material for sequencing was PBMCs. All receptors derive from a woman aged 18 to 35 in good health and CMV-seropositive. The conserved cysteine and the conserved F or W are not part of the CDR3 here. Fields, in order: CDR3 protein, J gene, clone size, V gene, D gene. A D gene is named only where the DNA matches it firmly. Clone size is not always given. Where it is, it says once, few, many or a class for expanded clones.

CDR3 protein: ASSDRGRNQPQH; J gene: TRBJ1-5; clone size: NA; V gene: TRBV28; D gene: TRBD1
CDR3 protein: ASSYSGQGKPQAYNEQF; J gene: TRBJ2-1; clone size: once; V gene: TRBV6-8; D gene: TRBD1
CDR3 protein: ASAQTEAKNIQY; J gene: TRBJ2-4; clone size: NA; V gene: TRBV9; D gene: NA
CDR3 protein: AIRKRTGVQETQY; J gene: TRBJ2-5; clone size: NA; V gene: TRBV10-3; D gene: NA
CDR3 protein: ASSLLGYT; J gene: TRBJ1-2; clone size: once; V gene: TRBV28; D gene: NA
CDR3 protein: ASSLAGWRGGTQY; J gene: TRBJ2-3; clone size: NA; V gene: TRBV27; D gene: NA
CDR3 protein: ASSPRTGGVEKLF; J gene: TRBJ1-4; clone size: NA; V gene: TRBV7-2; D gene: TRBD1
CDR3 protein: ASSLSGEKLF; J gene: TRBJ1-4; clone size: few; V gene: TRBV18; D gene: NA
CDR3 protein: AWSFGTGGAIPY; J gene: TRBJ2-3; clone size: NA; V gene: TRBV30; D gene: TRBD1
CDR3 protein: ASSLQPGGVTEAF; J gene: TRBJ1-1; clone size: NA; V gene: TRBV6-4; D gene: NA
CDR3 protein: ASSAIAGGQNEQF; J gene: TRBJ2-1; clone size: NA; V gene: TRBV9; D gene: TRBD2
CDR3 protein: ASSLQGYSGNTIY; J gene: TRBJ1-3; clone size: NA; V gene: TRBV2; D gene: NA
CDR3 protein: ASSRTGTEYNEQF; J gene: TRBJ2-1; clone size: NA; V gene: TRBV18; D gene: TRBD1
CDR3 protein: ASSSGGGGVEAF; J gene: TRBJ1-1; clone size: NA; V gene: TRBV7-2; D gene: NA
CDR3 protein: ASSPGVTGYT; J gene: TRBJ1-2; clone size: NA; V gene: TRBV2; D gene: NA
CDR3 protein: SVEDLVLAGTGELF; J gene: TRBJ2-2; clone size: once; V gene: TRBV29-1; D gene: NA
CDR3 protein: ASSLLTSGQETQY; J gene: TRBJ2-5; clone size: NA; V gene: TRBV18; D gene: TRBD2
CDR3 protein: ASSPGLAGAEDTQY; J gene: TRBJ2-3; clone size: NA; V gene: TRBV11-2; D gene: TRBD2
CDR3 protein: ASSRDRGGEQY; J gene: TRBJ2-7; clone size: NA; V gene: TRBV7-7; D gene: TRBD1
CDR3 protein: ASSVGRLNTGELF; J gene: TRBJ2-2; clone size: NA; V gene: TRBV9; D gene: NA
CDR3 protein: ASSSHRDYFYEQY; J gene: TRBJ2-7; clone size: NA; V gene: TRBV11-2; D gene: TRBD2
CDR3 protein: SVEENPGELF; J gene: TRBJ2-2; clone size: NA; V gene: TRBV29-1; D gene: NA
CDR3 protein: ASSPSLGQGSPLH; J gene: TRBJ1-6; clone size: NA; V gene: TRBV28; D gene: TRBD1
CDR3 protein: ASSLAGAATGELF; J gene: TRBJ2-2; clone size: NA; V gene: TRBV2; D gene: TRBD2
CDR3 protein: ASSSDISLLSGANVLT; J gene: TRBJ2-6; clone size: NA; V gene: TRBV7-3; D gene: NA
CDR3 protein: ASRRVLNTEAF; J gene: TRBJ1-1; clone size: NA; V gene: TRBV5-1; D gene: NA
CDR3 protein: ASSVGLGTAYEQY; J gene: TRBJ2-7; clone size: NA; V gene: TRBV6-5; D gene: TRBD1
CDR3 protein: VRSLRDYEQY; J gene: TRBJ2-7; clone size: once; V gene: TRBV7-5; D gene: NA
CDR3 protein: ASRGGLDTGELF; J gene: TRBJ2-2; clone size: few; V gene: TRBV4-3; D gene: NA